These 20 T cell receptor beta chains were all obtained from the same sample, sequenced in a study of T-cell reconstitution after alpha-beta-depleted transplantation in children. Library preparation (for TCRbeta) was performed with unique molecular identifiers. One entry per CDR3 protein, called by TCRdb with MiXCR from the PCR reads. The sample records some 250,000 distinct CDR3 sequences, around 12% being singletons. This specimen consisted of PBMCs from the stem cell graft donor, obtained from the stem cell graft. The receptors stem from a human donor who donated a stem cell graft to a child with acute lymphoblastic leukemia.

This clonotype was counted many times. V usage is TRBV9 and J usage is TRBJ2-7; 8 nucleotides match TRBD1. With V trimmed by 3 bases and J by 1 base, 3 bases remained unmatched. This CDR3 is built from 14 residues. Germline V gene lookup returns CDR1 SGDLS and CDR2 YYNGEE. CDR3 nucleotides: TGTGCCAGCAGCGAAGGGACAGGTTCCTACGAGCAGTACTTC. It encodes CASSEGTGSYEQYF.

This chain connects TRBV4-3 to TRBJ1-1, with 8 bases aligning to TRBD1. V trimming: 1 base; J trimming: 0 bases; junction bases outside the gene matches: 7. CDR1 and CDR2 from the germline V gene are LGHNA and YSLEER. This CDR3 comprises 17 residues. The CDR3 DNA is TGCGCCAGCAGCCAAGTGAACAGGGGGGGAATGAACACTGAAGCTTTCTTT. Residues: CASSQVNRGGMNTEAFF.

This clonotype was seen repeatedly, ten times or more. CDR3 protein: CASKQGQSSYNEQFF. The CDR3 region has the DNA TGTGCCAGCAAGCAAGGACAGAGCTCCTACAATGAGCAGTTCTTC. J is TRBJ2-1 and V is TRBV5-6; D is possibly TRBD1 (6 bases). V shed 6 bases and J shed 0 bases, with 13 bases lying between them. This CDR3 comprises 15 residues. Germline V gene lookup returns CDR1 SGHDT and CDR2 YYEEEE.

In its sample, this clonotype was seen many times. The chain uses TRBV5-4 and TRBJ2-1; 12 bases line up with TRBD2. J lost 7 bases, V lost 1 base, and 15 bases had no gene match. Germline CDR1 SGHNT, CDR2 YYREEE (reference sequence). This CDR3 comprises 19 residues. Written as DNA, the CDR3 is TGTGCCAGCAGCTTGAGAACGGCTAGCGGGGGGGCGCGGCGGAATGAGCAGTTCTTC. Translating it yields CASSLRTASGGARRNEQFF.

In its sample, this clonotype was seen many times. Here the CDR3 reads CASSRGSGGRETQYF. The CDR3 DNA reads TGTGCCAGCAGCCGAGGCAGTGGGGGACGAGAGACCCAGTACTTC. The V call is TRBV5-8, the J call TRBJ2-5, with D possibly being TRBD1 or TRBD2 (5 bases each). Deletions cut 4 bases from V and 4 bases from J, with 17 bases between. This CDR3 spans 15 amino acids. Germline CDR1 SGHTS, CDR2 YDEGEE.

This clonotype occurred many times. This sequence joins TRBV6-2 or TRBV6-3 and TRBJ1-2, with TRBD1 matching 8 bases. Germline V gene sequence: CDR1 MNHEY, CDR2 SVGEGT. CDR3 length: 14 residues. V was pared by 7 bases and J by 4 bases, with 8 bases of the junction left unmatched. This CDR3 is CASKKRGQAYGYTF. DNA for the CDR3: TGTGCCAGCAAAAAACGGGGACAGGCCTATGGCTACACCTTC.

CDR3 residues: CASSIRDNYEQYF. The CDR3 DNA sequence: TGTGCCAGTAGTATCCGGGACAACTACGAGCAGTACTTC. The chain joins TRBV19 to TRBJ2-7; perhaps TRBD1 as D (6 bases). Germline values: CDR1 LNHDA, CDR2 SQIVND (reference sequence). With 3 bases removed from V and 3 bases from J, the gap between germline ends came to 9 bases. CDR3 length equals 13 residues.

This clonotype was seen repeatedly, ten times or more. CDR3: CATTATIVPSSRANVLTF. CDR3 sequence (DNA): TGTGCCACCACAGCCACGATCGTCCCATCGTCGAGGGCCAACGTCCTGACTTTC. The chain carries TRBV6-2 or TRBV6-3 and TRBJ2-6; no clear D. Germline V gene sequence: CDR1 MNHEY, CDR2 SVGEGT. This CDR3 region has 18 residues. Between the trimmed V and J ends, which lost 10 bases and 5 bases, there was a span of 27 bases.

This clonotype appeared many times. J is TRBJ2-2 and V is TRBV27; D is undetermined. CDR1 and CDR2 from the germline V gene are MNHEY and SMNVEV (reference sequence). V shed 1 base and J shed 5 bases, with 8 bases lying between them. The CDR3 totals 14 residues. The CDR3, as DNA: TGTGCCAGCAGTTTATTACAGAAAACCGGGGAGCTGTTTTTT. Protein product: CASSLLQKTGELFF.

This clonotype was recorded a few times. V usage is TRBV19 and J usage is TRBJ2-7; D is uncertain. V lost 5 bases to trimming and J lost 2 bases, with 16 bases between them. The length of the CDR3 is 15 residues. Germline CDR1 reads LNHDA; CDR2 reads SQIVND (reference sequence). In DNA form, the CDR3 reads TGTGCCAGTAGTTCCAGCCAAGGCGTAGCCTACGAGCAGTACTTC. Protein: CASSSSQGVAYEQYF.

This clonotype appeared many times. The chain recombines TRBV9 with TRBJ2-1; 12 bases fit TRBD2. From germline, CDR1 is SGDLS and CDR2 YYNGEE. Trimming at V came to 4 bases and at J to 5 bases, leaving 7 bases not matched to a gene. The CDR3 sequence is 16 residues long. CDR3 amino acids: CASSLRTSGVDNEQFF. CDR3 coding DNA: TGTGCCAGCAGCCTCCGGACTAGCGGGGTAGACAATGAGCAGTTCTTC.

This clonotype was picked up many times. The chain employs TRBV5-1 and TRBJ1-2, with a possible D match to TRBD1 (5 bases). Germline V gives CDR1 SGHRS, CDR2 YFSETQ. V was trimmed by 0 bases and J by 6 bases, leaving 21 bases between them. The CDR3 sequence is 17 residues long. The CDR3 nucleotides are TGCGCCAGCAGCTTGGTCGCAGGGAGTATATCAGGTGATGGCTACACCTTC. Residues: CASSLVAGSISGDGYTF.

At least ten counts were recorded for this clonotype. The rearrangement joins TRBV7-2 to TRBJ2-7, with 14 bases aligning to TRBD2. Germline V gene data show CDR1 as SGHTA and CDR2 as FQGNSA. The V gene end was trimmed by 3 bases and the J gene end by 3 bases; junction bases not matched to a gene: 10. CDR3 length equals 18 residues. CDR3 sequence reads: CASSFVGGLAGEHYEQYF. CDR3 DNA sequence: TGTGCCAGCAGCTTTGTTGGGGGACTAGCGGGAGAACACTACGAGCAGTACTTC.

The chain uses TRBV18 and TRBJ1-5, with 7 bases that match TRBD1. Germline CDR1 is KGHSH and CDR2 is LQKENI. This CDR3 comprises 15 residues. V was clipped by 3 bases and J by 5 bases; unmatched bases: 7. As DNA, the CDR3 is TGTGCCAGCTCACCCCAGGGGGTTTCAGATCAGCCCCAGCATTTT. Protein sequence: CASSPQGVSDQPQHF.

This clonotype was seen at least ten times. This rearrangement joins TRBV20-1 to TRBJ2-7; the D gene is possibly TRBD2 (6 bases). CDR1 DFQATT and CDR2 SNEGSKA come from the germline V gene (reference sequence). The length of the CDR3 is 12 residues. Deletions cut 0 bases from V and 6 bases from J, with 9 bases between. Here the CDR3 DNA reads TGCAGTGCTAGAGATTCCGGGAGCGAGCAGTACTTC. Its translation: CSARDSGSEQYF.

In the case of this clonotype: Since a much larger clone is just one base distant, this may be a read error. V and J are TRBV7-2 and TRBJ2-7; D is ambiguous. CDR1 SGHTA and CDR2 FQGNSA come from the germline V gene. The CDR3 is 12 residues long. As DNA, the CDR3 is TGTGCCAGCAGCTTCTTTGGTCCCGAGCACTACTTC. Residues: CASSFFGPEHYF.

This clonotype was counted at least ten times. This chain connects TRBV3-1 to TRBJ2-2, with a weak D call TRBD2 (6 bases). The length of the CDR3 is 18 residues. Trimming removed 4 bases from V and 0 bases from J, with 18 bases in between. CDR1 is LGHDT, CDR2 YNNKEL, per germline (reference sequence). The CDR3 DNA reads TGTGCCAGCAGCCGGAGTGGGGGGACTTTATCGAACACCGGGGAGCTGTTTTTT. It yields the protein CASSRSGGTLSNTGELFF.

This clonotype was detected many times. The CDR3 sequence: CASSSSRTGSGYEQYF. The CDR3 region has the DNA TGTGCCAGCAGCTCCTCCCGGACAGGGTCGGGGTACGAGCAGTACTTC. The chain employs TRBV7-8 and TRBJ2-7; 8 positions agree with TRBD1. The CDR3 sequence is 16 residues long. V gave up 4 bases and J gave up 4 bases; unmatched junction bases: 12. Per germline, CDR1 SGHVS and CDR2 FQNEAQ.

This clonotype was observed many times. The gene calls are TRBV28 and TRBJ1-2; D possibly corresponds to TRBD1 (6 bases). The CDR3 is 15 residues long. Trimming removed 4 bases from V and 1 base from J, with 13 bases in between. Germline CDR1 MDHEN, CDR2 SYDVKM. The DNA for the CDR3 is TGTGCCAGCAGTTCACCACCGGACAGTAACTATGGCTACACCTTC. This encodes CASSSPPDSNYGYTF.

This clonotype was seen at least ten times. The chain uses TRBV4-3 and TRBJ2-1; D may be TRBD2 (5 bases). CDR1 is LGHNA, CDR2 YSLEER, per germline. This CDR3 contains 14 residues. V was trimmed by 0 bases and J by 6 bases, leaving 9 bases between them. CDR3 DNA: TGCGCCAGCAGCCAAGATCACCGGGGCAATGAGCAGTTCTTC. Translating it yields CASSQDHRGNEQFF.